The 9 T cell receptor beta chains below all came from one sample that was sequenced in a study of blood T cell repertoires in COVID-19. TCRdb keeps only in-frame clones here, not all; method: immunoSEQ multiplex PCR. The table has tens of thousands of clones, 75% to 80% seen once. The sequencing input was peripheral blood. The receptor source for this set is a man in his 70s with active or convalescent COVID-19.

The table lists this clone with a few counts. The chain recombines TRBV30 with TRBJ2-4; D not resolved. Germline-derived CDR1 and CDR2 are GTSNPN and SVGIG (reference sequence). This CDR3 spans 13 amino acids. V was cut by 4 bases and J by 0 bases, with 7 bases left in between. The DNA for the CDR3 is TGTGCCTGGACATCCATAGCCAAAAACATTCAGTACTTC. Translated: CAWTSIAKNIQYF.

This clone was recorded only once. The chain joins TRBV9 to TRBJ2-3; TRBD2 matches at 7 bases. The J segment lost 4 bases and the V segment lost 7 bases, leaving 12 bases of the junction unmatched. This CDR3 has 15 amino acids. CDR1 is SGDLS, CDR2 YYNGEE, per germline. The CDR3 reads CASGPGLVYPDTQYF. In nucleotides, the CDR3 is TGTGCCAGCGGGCCCGGACTAGTTTATCCAGATACGCAGTATTTT.

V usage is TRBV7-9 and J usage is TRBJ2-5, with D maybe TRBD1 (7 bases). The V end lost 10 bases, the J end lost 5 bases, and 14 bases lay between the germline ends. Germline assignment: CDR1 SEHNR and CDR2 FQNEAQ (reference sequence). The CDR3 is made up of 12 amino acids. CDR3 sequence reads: CATRGTAETQYF. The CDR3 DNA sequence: TGTGCCACCCGGGGGACAGCTGAGACCCAGTACTTC.

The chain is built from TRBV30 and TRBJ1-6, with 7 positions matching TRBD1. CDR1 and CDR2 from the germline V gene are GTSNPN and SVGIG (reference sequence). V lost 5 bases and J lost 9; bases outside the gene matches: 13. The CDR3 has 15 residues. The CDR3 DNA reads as TGTGCCTGGCTGATCCAAGGACAGGTAGCTTCACCCCTCCACTTT. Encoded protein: CAWLIQGQVASPLHF.

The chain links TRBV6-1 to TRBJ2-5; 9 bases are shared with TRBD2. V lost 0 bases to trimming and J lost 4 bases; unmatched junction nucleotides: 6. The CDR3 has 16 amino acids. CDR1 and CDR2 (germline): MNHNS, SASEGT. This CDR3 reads CASSEAGGGAGETQYF. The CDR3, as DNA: TGTGCCAGCAGTGAAGCCGGCGGGGGGGCAGGAGAGACCCAGTACTTC.

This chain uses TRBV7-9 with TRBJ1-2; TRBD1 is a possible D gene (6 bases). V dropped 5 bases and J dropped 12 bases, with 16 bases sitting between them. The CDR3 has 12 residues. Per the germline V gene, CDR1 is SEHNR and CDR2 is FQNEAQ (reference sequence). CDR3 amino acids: CASSLPRGGDTF. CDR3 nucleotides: TGTGCCAGCAGCCTCCCCCGAGGGGGAGACACCTTC.

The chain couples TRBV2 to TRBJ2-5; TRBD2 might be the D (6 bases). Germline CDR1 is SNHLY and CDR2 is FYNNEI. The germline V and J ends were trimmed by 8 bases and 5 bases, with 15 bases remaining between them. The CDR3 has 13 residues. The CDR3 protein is CASSGTGYETQYF. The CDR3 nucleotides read TGTGCCAGCTCTGGGACTGGCTACGAGACCCAGTACTTC.

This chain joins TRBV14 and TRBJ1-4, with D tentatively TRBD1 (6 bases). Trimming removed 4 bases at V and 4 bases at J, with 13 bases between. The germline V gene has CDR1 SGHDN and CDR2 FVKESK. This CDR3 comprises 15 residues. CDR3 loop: CASSRSGHLNEKLFF. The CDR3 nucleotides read TGTGCCAGCAGCCGGTCGGGACACCTTAATGAAAAACTGTTTTTT.

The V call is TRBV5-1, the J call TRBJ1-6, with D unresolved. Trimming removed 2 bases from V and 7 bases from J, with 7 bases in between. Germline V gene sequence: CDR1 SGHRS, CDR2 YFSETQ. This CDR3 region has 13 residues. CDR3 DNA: TGCGCCAGCAGCTTCAGTACGAATTCACCCCTCCACTTT. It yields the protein CASSFSTNSPLHF.